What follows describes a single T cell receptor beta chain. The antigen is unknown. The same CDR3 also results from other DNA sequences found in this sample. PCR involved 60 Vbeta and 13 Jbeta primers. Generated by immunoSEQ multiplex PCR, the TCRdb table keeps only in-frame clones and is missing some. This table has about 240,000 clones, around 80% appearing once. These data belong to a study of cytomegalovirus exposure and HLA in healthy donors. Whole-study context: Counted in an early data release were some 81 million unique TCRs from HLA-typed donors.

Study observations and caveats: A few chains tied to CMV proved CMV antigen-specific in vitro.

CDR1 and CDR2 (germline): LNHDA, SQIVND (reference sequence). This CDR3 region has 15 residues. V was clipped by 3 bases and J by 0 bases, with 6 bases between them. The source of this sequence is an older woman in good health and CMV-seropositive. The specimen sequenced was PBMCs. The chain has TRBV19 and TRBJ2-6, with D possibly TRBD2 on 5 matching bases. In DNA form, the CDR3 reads TGTGCCAGTAGTATCCGGGGCTCTGGGGCCAACGTCCTGACTTTC. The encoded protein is CASSIRGSGANVLTF.